The 30 T cell receptor beta chains below were found in one sample sequenced in a study of a mutant IDH1 vaccine in newly diagnosed glioma. Time point reported: week 35, safety follow-up. Vaccination used 300 ug of mutant IDH1 20-mer peptide per dose, with topical imiquimod. Some clones are missing from TCRdb's copy, which holds only in-frame ones; the method was immunoSEQ multiplex PCR. The sample holds 40,000 to 55,000 clones; 76% are singletons and the top ten take over 9%. Antigens of these TCRs are unknown. Sequencing used PBMCs, obtained from a glioma patient whose treatment included an IDH1 peptide vaccine. These receptors all stem from a man aged 35-49 years with glioma.

The chain carries TRBV2 and TRBJ1-2; 8 nucleotides agree with TRBD1. The germline V gene has CDR1 SNHLY and CDR2 FYNNEI. This CDR3 is 12 amino acids long. V lost 5 bases, J lost 8 bases, and 4 bases stayed unmatched. The CDR3 nucleotides read TGTGCCAGCAGTTTCGACAGGGGCGGCTACACCTTC. This encodes CASSFDRGGYTF. The full variable domain, with the rest looked up from reference TRBV2 and TRBJ1-2, is EPEVTQTPSHQVTQMGQEVILRCVPISNHLYFYWYRQILGQKVEFLVSFYNNEISEKSEIFDDQFSVERPDGSNFTLKIRSTKLEDSAMYFCASSFDRGGYTFGSGTRLTVV.

Only a few counts were recorded for this clone. For the CDR3, the DNA is TGTGCCAGCAGCTTATATCGTAGCGACGATGAGCAGTTCTTC. It translates to CASSLYRSDDEQFF. The rearrangement links TRBV7-6 to TRBJ2-1, with D possibly matching TRBD2 (5 bases). The CDR3 is made up of 14 amino acids. Trimming took 2 bases from V and 8 from J, leaving 13 bases between them. CDR1 SGHVS and CDR2 FNYEAQ come from the germline V gene. The full variable domain, completed using reference TRBV7-6 and TRBJ2-1, is GAGVSQSPRYKVTKRGQDVALRCDPISGHVSLYWYRQALGQGPEFLTYFNYEAQQDKSGLPNDRFSAERPEGSISTLTIQRTEQRDSAMYRCASSLYRSDDEQFFGPGTRLTVL.

The chain recombines TRBV11-3 with TRBJ2-7; D ambiguous. CDR1 and CDR2 (germline): SGHNT, YENEEA. The CDR3 has 13 amino acids. With 5 bases removed from V and 1 base from J, the gap between germline ends came to 9 bases. The CDR3 DNA sequence: TGTGCCAGCAGCAGAGACATGTCCTACGAGCAGTACTTC. This translates into CASSRDMSYEQYF.

The CDR3 bases are TGCGCCAGCAGCTTCACCATTTGGAACTGGCGGGAGGACCCCTACGAGCAGTACTTC. As protein: CASSFTIWNWREDPYEQYF. The chain employs TRBV5-1 and TRBJ2-7, with 8 bases that match TRBD2. The V and J ends lost 2 bases and 2 bases, in that order; junction bases with no gene match: 18. Germline V gives CDR1 SGHRS, CDR2 YFSETQ. CDR3 length equals 19 residues.

J is TRBJ2-2 and V is TRBV14; tentatively, D is TRBD1 or TRBD2 (5 bases each). The CDR3 runs 14 residues. CDR1 is SGHDN, CDR2 FVKESK, per germline. Trimming took 2 bases from V and 4 from J, leaving 8 bases between them. The CDR3 coding sequence is TGTGCCAGCAGCCAACGGGGACCCACCGGGGAGCTGTTTTTT. This gives the protein CASSQRGPTGELFF. The full variable domain, with the rest looked up from reference TRBV14 and TRBJ2-2, is EAGVTQFPSHSVIEKGQTVTLRCDPISGHDNLYWYRRVMGKEIKFLLHFVKESKQDESGMPNNRFLAERTGGTYSTLKVQPAELEDSGVYFCASSQRGPTGELFFGEGSRLTVL.

The CDR3 nucleotides read TGTGCCAGCAGCTTTCAGACGAGGGCCTATGGCTACACCTTC. It codes for CASSFQTRAYGYTF. V and J are TRBV7-2 and TRBJ1-2; unclear D gene. CDR1 SGHTA and CDR2 FQGNSA come from the germline V gene. CDR3 length equals 14 residues. V was pared by 3 bases and J by 4 bases, with 12 bases between.

The J gene is TRBJ2-1, the V gene TRBV10-2; 9 nucleotides match TRBD2. The V gene end was trimmed by 2 bases and the J gene end by 4 bases; junction bases not matched to a gene: 3. Per germline, CDR1 WSHSY and CDR2 SAAADI. The CDR3 has 15 amino acids. CDR3 nucleotides: TGCGCCAGCAGTGAGATGAGCGGGAGGTACAATGAGCAGTTCTTC. Amino acids: CASSEMSGRYNEQFF.

The J gene is TRBJ2-2, the V gene TRBV25-1; D not resolved. V shed 0 bases and J shed 1 base, with 9 bases lying between them. The V gene's germline CDR1 is MGHDK and CDR2 SYGVNS. The CDR3 totals 16 residues. For the CDR3, the DNA is TGTGCCAGCAGTGAATATGTTACAGAGAACACCGGGGAGCTGTTTTTT. Its translation: CASSEYVTENTGELFF.

J is TRBJ2-3 and V is TRBV7-9; 11 bases line up with TRBD1. J was trimmed by 4 bases and V by 3 bases; bases with no gene match: 6. The CDR3 contains 16 residues. From germline, CDR1 is SEHNR and CDR2 FQNEAQ (reference sequence). CDR3 region: CASSFDGQGAADTQYF. Written as DNA, the CDR3 is TGTGCCAGCAGCTTCGACGGACAGGGGGCGGCAGATACGCAGTATTTT.

CDR3 sequence reads: CASSDILSTGGPEAFF. As DNA, the CDR3 is TGTGCCAGCAGTGATATTCTTAGTACAGGGGGACCTGAAGCTTTCTTT. The chain links TRBV6-1 to TRBJ1-1; TRBD1 matches 8 bases. With 3 bases clipped from V and 6 bases from J, the junction kept 12 bases outside the gene matches. This CDR3 spans 16 amino acids. CDR1 and CDR2 (germline): MNHNS, SASEGT.

This clone was recorded many times. This chain uses TRBV4-3 with TRBJ1-1; 7 bases line up with TRBD1. The CDR3 runs to 15 residues. Per germline, CDR1 LGHNA and CDR2 YSLEER. The junction had 7 bases not matched to a gene; V was cut back by 1 base and J by 5 bases. CDR3 region: CASSQVPGGGTEAFF. CDR3 bases: TGCGCCAGCAGCCAAGTACCAGGGGGAGGGACTGAAGCTTTCTTT.

This clone was recorded a few times. The rearrangement uses TRBV7-9 and TRBJ1-5; tentative D call: TRBD1 (5 bases). Trimming took off 5 bases at V and 2 bases at J, with 13 bases between the two ends. The CDR3 has 15 residues. Germline CDR1 reads SEHNR; CDR2 reads FQNEAQ (reference sequence). The CDR3 region is CASSPLRAGNQPQHF. The CDR3 region has the DNA TGTGCCAGCAGCCCCCTCAGGGCAGGCAATCAGCCCCAGCATTTT.

The V and J genes are TRBV27 and TRBJ2-3; no clear D. The CDR3 is made up of 14 amino acids. V lost 6 bases and J 3 bases, leaving 13 bases between the germline ends. Looked up from germline, CDR1 is MNHEY and CDR2 is SMNVEV (reference sequence). The CDR3 DNA sequence: TGTGCCAGCAGCCAAAGTTGGAAGACAGATACGCAGTATTTT. Translation: CASSQSWKTDTQYF.

This rearrangement joins TRBV18 to TRBJ2-1; 7 bases line up with TRBD1. Germline values: CDR1 KGHSH, CDR2 LQKENI. This CDR3 has 15 residues. V trimming: 1 base; J trimming: 7 bases; junction bases outside the gene matches: 7. CDR3 amino acids: CASSPQTGITNEQFF. CDR3 DNA: TGTGCCAGCTCACCACAGACAGGGATTACGAATGAGCAGTTCTTC.

This clone was counted only a few times. V usage is TRBV5-4 and J usage is TRBJ1-2; no firm D call. Germline V gene lookup returns CDR1 SGHNT and CDR2 YYREEE (reference sequence). V gave up 5 bases and J gave up 6 bases, with 20 bases separating them. The CDR3 covers 15 residues. CDR3 region: CASSSFGEVVDGYTF. The DNA for the CDR3 is TGTGCCAGCAGTTCTTTCGGCGAAGTGGTGGATGGCTACACCTTC.

The chain is built from TRBV10-1 and TRBJ1-1; D gene unclear. Trimming took off 3 bases at V and 0 bases at J, with 17 bases between the two ends. The CDR3 covers 17 residues. The germline gives CDR1 WNHNN, CDR2 SYGVQD (reference sequence). The CDR3 DNA is TGCGCCAGCAGTGATGGCAGGTGGCCTCTAATGAACACTGAAGCTTTCTTT. Encoded protein: CASSDGRWPLMNTEAFF.

The chain links TRBV10-1 to TRBJ1-4, with 9 nucleotides matching TRBD1. Germline-derived CDR1 and CDR2 are WNHNN and SYGVQD (reference sequence). V dropped 6 bases and J dropped 7; count of bases not matched to a gene: 6. This CDR3 spans 14 amino acids. DNA for the CDR3: TGCGCCAGCAGCGAGGACAGGGGATTTGAAAAACTGTTTTTT. It codes for CASSEDRGFEKLFF.

V gene TRBV5-4 combines with J gene TRBJ2-7; 7 bases line up with TRBD1. This CDR3 is 15 amino acids long. Germline V gene sequence: CDR1 SGHNT, CDR2 YYREEE (reference sequence). The J segment lost 0 bases and the V segment lost 1 base, leaving 4 bases of the junction unmatched. The CDR3 sequence: CASSLLGQSSYEQYV. CDR3 DNA sequence: TGTGCCAGCAGCTTGCTGGGACAGAGCTCCTACGAGCAGTACGTC.

This clone was detected once. V and J are TRBV5-5 and TRBJ2-2; no clear D gene. Germline lookup yields CDR1 SGHKS and CDR2 YYEKEE (reference sequence). V gave up 2 bases and J gave up 2 bases, with 13 bases separating them. This CDR3 is 16 amino acids long. Here the CDR3 reads CASSFGPTTNTGELFF. Written as DNA, the CDR3 is TGTGCCAGCAGCTTTGGCCCTACAACAAACACCGGGGAGCTGTTTTTT.

This chain uses TRBV18 with TRBJ1-1; TRBD1 is a possible D gene (6 bases). Germline lookup yields CDR1 KGHSH and CDR2 LQKENI. This CDR3 contains 14 residues. V lost 4 bases and J 1 base, leaving 10 bases between the germline ends. The CDR3 region has the DNA TGTGCCAGCTCACGTCTACAGGGGAACACTGAAGCTTTCTTT. This translates into CASSRLQGNTEAFF. Drawing the rest from reference TRBV18 and TRBJ1-1, the complete variable domain is NAGVMQNPRHLVRRRGQEARLRCSPMKGHSHVYWYRQLPEEGLKFMVYLQKENIIDESGMPKERFSAEFPKEGPSILRIQQVVRGDSAAYFCASSRLQGNTEAFFGQGTRLTVV.

This clone is labeled as medium-sized (0.01 to 0.1%). V usage is TRBV19 and J usage is TRBJ1-1; D might be TRBD1 (5 bases). Germline assignment: CDR1 LNHDA and CDR2 SQIVND (reference sequence). With 3 bases removed from V and 6 bases from J, the gap between germline ends came to 14 bases. The CDR3 extends over 14 amino acids. The CDR3 DNA reads as TGTGCCAGTAGTATGGGAGGGGAGGTGGCTGAAGCTTTCTTT. It yields the protein CASSMGGEVAEAFF.

This clone was seen only a few times. The chain uses TRBV6-1 and TRBJ2-5; 9 nucleotides agree with TRBD1. The CDR3 runs 16 residues. Germline V gives CDR1 MNHNS, CDR2 SASEGT. V shed 0 bases and J 4 bases; nucleotides not matched to a gene: 6. CDR3 sequence reads: CASSEAQGTGSETQYF. The CDR3 nucleotides are TGTGCCAGCAGTGAAGCGCAGGGGACAGGGTCAGAGACCCAGTACTTC.

This chain joins TRBV18 and TRBJ2-7, with a tentative D call TRBD2 (5 bases). The CDR3 has 15 amino acids. V was shortened by 5 bases and J by 5 bases, with 19 bases between the two germline ends. CDR1 and CDR2 from the germline V gene are KGHSH and LQKENI. The CDR3 region is CASSSSAAPGHEQYF. Written as DNA, the CDR3 is TGTGCCAGCTCAAGCTCAGCGGCCCCGGGCCACGAGCAGTACTTC.

The chain employs TRBV7-2 and TRBJ2-2; D ambiguous. In germline, CDR1 is SGHTA, CDR2 FQGNSA. This CDR3 has 12 residues. The V gene lost 7 bases and the J gene lost 5 bases, with 8 bases spanning the gap. CDR3 nucleotides: TGTGCCAGCAACCCCAGAACCGGGGAGCTGTTTTTT. This sequence encodes CASNPRTGELFF.

This clone was seen once. The chain couples TRBV6-6 to TRBJ1-5; D remains ambiguous. The CDR3 extends over 14 amino acids. V was shortened by 2 bases and J by 8 bases, with 13 bases between the two germline ends. CDR1 and CDR2 (germline): MNHNY, SVGAGI (reference sequence). This chain's CDR3 is CASSYIDTSKPQHF. Here the CDR3 DNA reads TGTGCCAGCAGTTACATTGATACGAGTAAGCCCCAGCATTTT.

The chain has TRBV29-1 and TRBJ2-1, with 7 bases matching TRBD1. The CDR3 contains 12 residues. CDR1 is SQVTM and CDR2 is ANQGSEA in the germline V gene. The V segment lost 4 bases and the J segment 12 bases; nucleotides outside the gene matches: 9. The CDR3: CSVAQGVFVQFF. The CDR3 coding sequence is TGCAGCGTTGCGCAGGGGGTCTTTGTGCAGTTCTTC.

This clone is medium-sized by share. The V and J genes are TRBV5-8 and TRBJ2-1, with 12 bases lining up with TRBD1. Germline-derived CDR1 and CDR2 are SGHTS and YDEGEE. This CDR3 contains 14 residues. Unmatched junction bases numbered 5, after V lost 5 bases and J lost 8 bases. As DNA, the CDR3 is TGTGCCAGCAGGGGACAGGGGGCTCAGTATGAGCAGTTCTTC. Translated: CASRGQGAQYEQFF.

This clone was detected only a few times. The chain couples TRBV7-2 to TRBJ1-5; TRBD1 matches at 7 bases. The V and J ends lost 4 bases and 9 bases, in that order; junction bases with no gene match: 9. The CDR3 covers 14 residues. Germline V CDR1 and CDR2: SGHTA, FQGNSA. CDR3 amino acids: CASSSDRRITPQHF. CDR3 DNA sequence: TGTGCCAGCAGCTCGGACAGGCGGATCACGCCCCAGCATTTT.

A few counts support this clone. This rearrangement joins TRBV7-2 to TRBJ2-1; perhaps TRBD1 as D (5 bases). Trimming took off 4 bases at V and 9 bases at J, with 10 bases between the two ends. CDR3 length: 12 residues. Looked up from germline, CDR1 is SGHTA and CDR2 is FQGNSA. This CDR3 reads CASSSSGFEQFF. The CDR3 nucleotides are TGTGCCAGCAGCTCTTCAGGGTTTGAGCAGTTCTTC.

The chain couples TRBV6-5 to TRBJ2-1; 9 bases align to TRBD2. Losses at the gene ends were 5 bases for V and 7 bases for J; bases not matched to a gene: 9. Germline loops: CDR1 MNHEY, CDR2 SVGAGI. This CDR3 is 15 amino acids long. CDR3 sequence (DNA): TGTGCCAGCAGTCCGGGGTCTAGCGGGAAGAATGAGCAGTTCTTC. This gives the protein CASSPGSSGKNEQFF.